This T cell receptor beta chain is from a study of blood T cell repertoires in COVID-19. Study details: Sources were T cells, B-cell-depleted T cells, or PBMCs; the material itself was cDNA or gDNA.

Using immunoSEQ multiplex PCR, the repertoire was profiled, and TCRdb retains in-frame clones only, with some absent. The sample consists of about half a million clones, approximately 85% of them appearing once. Looked up from germline, CDR1 is SQVTM and CDR2 is ANQGSEA. There are 14 residues in the CDR3. V gave up 5 bases and J gave up 4 bases; unmatched junction bases: 4. The specimen sequenced was peripheral blood. The source is a human donor in a cohort sampled during active COVID-19. This chain links TRBV29-1 with TRBJ2-1; 11 bases agree with TRBD1. The CDR3 nucleotides are TGCAGCGTTTACGGACAGGGGGCTTACAATGAGCAGTTCTTC. It is translated as CSVYGQGAYNEQFF.